The 27 T cell receptor beta chains reported below all come from one sample, sequenced in a study of T cell repertoires in cytomegalovirus infection. No cognate antigen is known for these TCRs. TCRdb reanalysed the reads using MiXCR and keeps one entry per CDR3 protein. This table has approximately 990,000 distinct CDR3 sequences, around 30% appearing once. The source was cultured CD8+ T cells from PBMCs, collected from culture after CMV antigen stimulation. The origin of the receptors is a human donor in good health (CMV status not recorded). Some clones in this sample may be carry-over from other donors' samples.

This clonotype was detected a few times. The chain is built from TRBV6-1 and TRBJ2-3, with a tentative D call TRBD2 (6 bases). V lost 2 bases to trimming and J lost 0 bases, with 9 bases between them. This CDR3 contains 15 residues. Germline lookup yields CDR1 MNHNS and CDR2 SASEGT. The CDR3 spells CASSEPGGSTDTQYF. DNA of the CDR3: TGTGCCAGCAGTGAACCTGGGGGGAGCACAGATACGCAGTATTTT.

This chain uses TRBV27 with TRBJ2-7; 7 bases agree with TRBD2. The J segment lost 5 bases and the V segment lost 5 bases, leaving 12 bases of the junction unmatched. CDR1 is MNHEY, CDR2 SMNVEV, per germline (reference sequence). This CDR3 is built from 15 residues. For the CDR3, the DNA is TGTGCCAGCAGTCCCCGGGGCCCCGGGGGGAACGAGCAGTACGTC. Translating it yields CASSPRGPGGNEQYV.

This clonotype occurred a few times. The chain carries TRBV6-1 and TRBJ1-5; TRBD1 agrees at 8 bases. The CDR3 is 12 residues long. Germline CDR1 MNHNS, CDR2 SASEGT. The V and J ends lost 8 bases and 6 bases, in that order; junction bases with no gene match: 3. CDR3 bases: TGTGCCAGCGGCAGGGGGCTTCAGCCCCAGCATTTT. It codes for CASGRGLQPQHF.

J is TRBJ1-2 and V is TRBV27; D uncertain. Germline CDR1 and CDR2: MNHEY and SMNVEV (reference sequence). Trimming pared 3 bases from V and 0 bases from J, leaving 8 bases between. The CDR3 totals 14 residues. The CDR3 nucleotides are TGTGCCAGCAGTTTCCGGGGTTCTAACTATGGCTACACCTTC. Translating gives CASSFRGSNYGYTF.

The sample holds many counts of this clonotype. The DNA of the CDR3 is TGTGCCAGCAGCATTTCCGGGACAGTCAACACAGATACGCAGTATTTT. Its translation is CASSISGTVNTDTQYF. The chain carries TRBV7-8 and TRBJ2-3, with 7 bases lining up with TRBD1. The trim removed 5 bases at V and 2 bases at J, leaving 10 bases unmatched. CDR1 and CDR2 from the germline V gene are SGHVS and FQNEAQ. CDR3 length equals 16 residues.

This clonotype came up a few times. The V gene is TRBV29-1, the J gene TRBJ1-2, with 8 bases identical to TRBD1. Trimming at V came to 5 bases and at J to 5 bases, leaving 10 bases not matched to a gene. The CDR3 spans 14 residues. CDR1 and CDR2 from the germline V gene are SQVTM and ANQGSEA. CDR3 residues: CSVTWSTGGYGYTF. DNA for the CDR3: TGCAGCGTTACGTGGAGCACAGGGGGATATGGCTACACCTTC.

The chain recombines TRBV7-9 with TRBJ1-5; TRBD1 matches at 9 bases. The CDR3 contains 15 residues. CDR1 and CDR2 (germline): SEHNR, FQNEAQ (reference sequence). Trimming at V came to 5 bases and at J to 7 bases, leaving 9 bases not matched to a gene. This CDR3 reads CASSLGTGTVQPQHF. The DNA of the CDR3 is TGTGCCAGCAGCCTCGGGACAGGGACGGTACAGCCCCAGCATTTT.

This clonotype was detected ten times or more. The chain couples TRBV7-8 to TRBJ1-5; the match to TRBD1 covers 8 bases. Trimming removed 5 bases from V and 7 bases from J; junction bases left unmatched: 7. CDR1 and CDR2 from the germline V gene are SGHVS and FQNEAQ. The CDR3 consists of 14 residues. CDR3 in amino acids: CASSPDRGGQPQHF. The CDR3 bases are TGTGCCAGCAGCCCAGACAGGGGTGGGCAGCCCCAGCATTTT.

The chain recombines TRBV6-1 with TRBJ2-1; D uncertain. This CDR3 is built from 16 residues. The germline gives CDR1 MNHNS, CDR2 SASEGT. V was trimmed by 5 bases and J by 0 bases, leaving 14 bases between them. The CDR3 spells CASSYTSRSSYNEQFF. CDR3 in DNA: TGTGCCAGCAGTTACACCTCGCGAAGCTCCTACAATGAGCAGTTCTTC.

This chain connects TRBV7-8 to TRBJ2-3; unclear D gene. The CDR3 is 15 amino acids. Germline CDR1 is SGHVS and CDR2 is FQNEAQ. Trimming stripped 2 bases from V and 1 base from J, with 10 bases between. CDR3 region: CASSLSILGTDTQYF. In DNA form, the CDR3 reads TGTGCCAGCAGCTTAAGTATCCTGGGCACAGATACGCAGTATTTT.

Only a few counts were recorded for this clonotype. The chain has TRBV28 and TRBJ1-4; no clear D gene. V gave up 6 bases and J gave up 5 bases, with 13 bases separating them. The CDR3 has 14 residues. The V gene's germline CDR1 is MDHEN and CDR2 SYDVKM. The CDR3 coding sequence is TGTGCCAGCAGGAGACGCTCACGGAATGAAAAACTGTTTTTT. This codes for CASRRRSRNEKLFF. Drawing the rest from reference TRBV28 and TRBJ1-4, the complete variable domain is DVKVTQSSRYLVKRTGEKVFLECVQDMDHENMFWYRQDPGLGLRLIYFSYDVKMKEKGDIPEGYSVSREKKERFSLILESASTNQTSMYLCASRRRSRNEKLFFGSGTQLSVL.

This clonotype was seen ten or more times. This chain joins TRBV7-6 and TRBJ2-7; D gene ambiguous. CDR3 length equals 13 residues. Germline lookup yields CDR1 SGHVS and CDR2 FNYEAQ. The ends were cut back, 1 base at V and 6 bases at J, with 10 bases in the middle. The DNA for the CDR3 is TGTGCCAGCAGCTTAGGGTCACGGTCCGAGCAGTACTTC. The encoded protein is CASSLGSRSEQYF. Based on the CDR3 plus reference TRBV7-6 and TRBJ2-7, the full variable domain is GAGVSQSPRYKVTKRGQDVALRCDPISGHVSLYWYRQALGQGPEFLTYFNYEAQQDKSGLPNDRFSAERPEGSISTLTIQRTEQRDSAMYRCASSLGSRSEQYFGPGTRLTVT.

This clonotype occurred a few times. The rearrangement joins TRBV5-6 to TRBJ1-4, with D unresolved. Germline CDR1 SGHDT, CDR2 YYEEEE. Trimming took off 7 bases at V and 8 bases at J, with 15 bases between the two ends. The CDR3 extends over 13 amino acids. CDR3 in DNA: TGTGCCAGCGCCGGAGGGAGTAGGGAAAAACTGTTTTTT. Translated, it gives CASAGGSREKLFF.

As regards this clonotype: Relative to the germline gene, one junction end is altered; a read error may explain this. This chain joins TRBV7-6 and TRBJ2-7; possibly TRBD1 for D (8 bases). The germline V gene has CDR1 SGHVS and CDR2 FNYEAQ. The CDR3 runs 13 residues. This CDR3 reads CVSRQGTTYEQYF. CDR3 sequence (DNA): TGTGTCAGCAGACAGGGGACTACCTACGAGCAGTACTTC.

The CDR3 sequence: CASSMFVYSNQPQHF. CDR3 in DNA: TGTGCCAGTAGTATGTTTGTCTATAGCAATCAGCCCCAGCATTTT. The J gene is TRBJ1-5, the V gene TRBV19; unclear D gene. The germline gives CDR1 LNHDA, CDR2 SQIVND (reference sequence). V lost 3 bases and J 0 bases, leaving 9 bases between the germline ends. This CDR3 is built from 15 residues.

The chain uses TRBV10-2 and TRBJ1-1; weak D call: TRBD1 (5 bases). Germline CDR1 is WSHSY and CDR2 is SAAADI. CDR3 length equals 15 residues. Trimming left V 0 bases short and J 4 bases short, with 12 bases between. The CDR3 loop reads CASSESGGVFTEAFF. CDR3 nucleotide sequence: TGCGCCAGCAGTGAGTCGGGAGGGGTGTTCACTGAAGCTTTCTTT.

The V call is TRBV5-1, the J call TRBJ2-1; the match to TRBD2 covers 9 bases. Trimming cost V 1 base and J 8 bases; bases outside gene matches: 7. Germline V gene data show CDR1 as SGHRS and CDR2 as YFSETQ. The length of the CDR3 is 15 residues. DNA of the CDR3: TGCGCCAGCAGCTTGCGAATAGCGGGGGAATATGAGCAGTTCTTC. Its translation: CASSLRIAGEYEQFF.

This clonotype was counted many times. V and J are TRBV7-2 and TRBJ2-7; TRBD1 is a possible D gene (6 bases). The CDR3 extends over 13 amino acids. Germline values: CDR1 SGHTA, CDR2 FQGNSA. Between the trimmed V and J ends, which lost 4 bases and 3 bases, there was a span of 10 bases. This CDR3 reads CASSYTGIYEQYV. DNA for the CDR3: TGTGCCAGCAGCTATACAGGGATCTACGAGCAGTACGTC.

V and J are TRBV7-9 and TRBJ2-5; 7 nucleotides agree with TRBD1. Looked up from germline, CDR1 is SEHNR and CDR2 is FQNEAQ (reference sequence). V lost 4 bases, J lost 2 bases, and 4 bases stayed unmatched. CDR3 length: 14 residues. The CDR3 loop reads CASSSEGQQETQYF. The DNA for the CDR3 is TGTGCCAGCAGCTCAGAGGGACAGCAAGAGACCCAGTACTTC.

The chain links TRBV6-5 to TRBJ1-3, with D perhaps TRBD1 (5 bases). Germline CDR1 MNHEY, CDR2 SVGAGI. V shed 4 bases and J shed 6 bases, with 19 bases lying between them. The CDR3 runs 16 residues. Here the CDR3 DNA reads TGTGCCAGCAGTTCACCGAGGGGTTCCGACGAAAACACCATATATTTT. This encodes CASSSPRGSDENTIYF.

The V call is TRBV4-1, the J call TRBJ2-7; weak D call: TRBD2 (5 bases). The CDR3 has 14 amino acids. The V and J ends lost 4 bases and 6 bases respectively, with 16 bases between them. Looked up from germline, CDR1 is MGHRA and CDR2 is YSYEKL. CDR3 nucleotide sequence: TGCGCCAGCAGCCTATGGATAACGGCGGGCGAGCAGTACTTC. It yields the protein CASSLWITAGEQYF.

The CDR3 protein is CASSDRGGPKNIQYF. In DNA, the CDR3 is TGTGCCAGCAGTGACCGGGGGGGGCCCAAAAACATTCAGTACTTC. The V gene is TRBV2, the J gene TRBJ2-4; 8 bases map to TRBD2. V shed 3 bases and J 2 bases; nucleotides not matched to a gene: 3. The germline V gene has CDR1 SNHLY and CDR2 FYNNEI. The CDR3 consists of 15 residues.

This clonotype was counted only a few times. The gene calls are TRBV6-1 and TRBJ1-4; perhaps TRBD1 as D (5 bases). Per germline, CDR1 MNHNS and CDR2 SASEGT. The CDR3 is 13 residues long. The CDR3 sequence: CASHRPLGEKLFF. The CDR3 DNA is TGTGCTTCTCACAGGCCTTTAGGGGAAAAACTGTTTTTT.

This clonotype was seen a handful of times. The rearrangement links TRBV9 to TRBJ2-2; D is unresolved. Trimming pared 5 bases from V and 6 bases from J, leaving 11 bases between. This CDR3 is built from 13 residues. Germline V gene lookup returns CDR1 SGDLS and CDR2 YYNGEE. The CDR3 bases are TGTGCCAGCAGTGCAGAGTCTCCCGGGGAGCTGTTTTTT. As protein: CASSAESPGELFF. Using reference TRBV9 and TRBJ2-2 for the parts outside the CDR3, the full variable domain is DSGVTQTPKHLITATGQRVTLRCSPRSGDLSVYWYQQSLDQGLQFLIQYYNGEERAKGNILERFSAQQFPDLHSELNLSSLELGDSALYFCASSAESPGELFFGEGSRLTVL.

J is TRBJ2-1 and V is TRBV7-9; a weak D match, TRBD2 (6 bases). Germline V gene sequence: CDR1 SEHNR, CDR2 FQNEAQ (reference sequence). The V end was cut by 4 bases, the J end by 4 bases, with 17 bases between. The CDR3 is made up of 16 amino acids. The CDR3 loop reads CASSSMWHGGYNEQFF. The CDR3 DNA is TGTGCCAGCAGCTCAATGTGGCATGGGGGGTACAATGAGCAGTTCTTC. Full variable domain (rest looked up from reference TRBV7-9 and TRBJ2-1): DTGVSQNPRHKITKRGQNVTFRCDPISEHNRLYWYRQTLGQGPEFLTYFQNEAQLEKSRLLSDRFSAERPKGSFSTLEIQRTEQGDSAMYLCASSSMWHGGYNEQFFGPGTRLTVL.

The chain recombines TRBV4-3 with TRBJ2-1; D unresolved. Trimming cost V 0 bases and J 0 bases, with 6 bases left between them. This CDR3 has 15 residues. Germline V gene data show CDR1 as LGHNA and CDR2 as YSLEER. In DNA, the CDR3 is TGCGCCAGCAGCCAAGAATACGGCTCCTACAATGAGCAGTTCTTC. It yields the protein CASSQEYGSYNEQFF.

This chain links TRBV20-1 with TRBJ2-1, with a tentative D call TRBD1 (6 bases). The germline V gene encodes CDR1 DFQATT and CDR2 SNEGSKA (reference sequence). The CDR3 consists of 15 residues. Trimming stripped 0 bases from V and 4 bases from J, with 13 bases between. The CDR3 DNA sequence: TGCAGTGCTAGAGATTGGCGACAGGATTACAATGAGCAGTTCTTC. This encodes CSARDWRQDYNEQFF.